The 30 T cell receptor beta chains listed next were all sequenced from one sample in a study of T cell changes during pregnancy in multiple sclerosis (dated by TCRdb to the late 2010s). The method was the immunoSEQ multiplex PCR assay. Drawn from immuneACCESS, this table holds only the in-frame rearrangements with V and J called that TCRdb kept. Clones are partly lost; checked studies trace under half to an unresolved V gene and leave the rest unexplained. Recorded for this sample are tens of thousands of clones; about 93% of them occurred a single time. The ten largest make up roughly 0.81% of the sample. The source material was peripheral blood, sampled in the third trimester of pregnancy. These receptor sequences come from a female donor with multiple sclerosis, enrolled in a pregnancy study.

This clone was seen only once. The J gene is TRBJ2-1, the V gene TRBV4-3; tentative D call: TRBD2 (5 bases). The V gene's germline CDR1 is LGHNA and CDR2 YSLEER. The CDR3 sequence is 12 residues long. The germline V and J ends were trimmed by 0 bases and 12 bases, with 9 bases remaining between them. CDR3: CASSQDRDRQFF. As DNA, the CDR3 is TGCGCCAGCAGCCAAGACCGGGATCGGCAGTTCTTC.

The CDR3 region is CASSLGRQYGYTF. The CDR3 DNA reads as TGTGCCAGCAGCTTAGGCCGACAGTATGGCTACACCTTC. The chain carries TRBV7-8 and TRBJ1-2, with D possibly being TRBD1 (5 bases). The CDR3 extends over 13 amino acids. Germline loops: CDR1 SGHVS, CDR2 FQNEAQ. V dropped 1 base and J dropped 5 bases, with 8 bases sitting between them.

The CDR3 protein is CASSLKSGSLLNEQFF. DNA of the CDR3: TGTGCCAGCAGCTTAAAAAGCGGGAGCTTGCTCAATGAGCAGTTCTTC. V usage is TRBV5-6 and J usage is TRBJ2-1; 8 bases fit TRBD2. The V segment lost 2 bases and the J segment 6 bases; nucleotides outside the gene matches: 10. CDR1 and CDR2 (germline): SGHDT, YYEEEE. CDR3 size: 16 residues.

The chain combines TRBV30 with TRBJ1-2, with D tentatively TRBD1 (5 bases). The length of the CDR3 is 16 residues. V lost 2 bases to trimming and J lost 7 bases, with 23 bases between them. Germline loops: CDR1 GTSNPN, CDR2 SVGIG (reference sequence). In nucleotides, the CDR3 is TGTGCCTGGAGTCCCCGGGGAGGGGCGGTTCGGGTTGGCTACACCTTC. Translating it yields CAWSPRGGAVRVGYTF.

The CDR3 DNA reads TGTGCCAGCAGCTTAGGGAGCCTGGAGGCAGCTTTCTTT. This codes for CASSLGSLEAAFF. The chain recombines TRBV7-9 with TRBJ1-1; D gene ambiguous. Germline CDR1 reads SEHNR; CDR2 reads FQNEAQ (reference sequence). Trimming removed 1 base from V and 10 bases from J, with 13 bases in between. The CDR3 is made up of 13 amino acids.

The rearrangement links TRBV27 to TRBJ2-7; D is perhaps TRBD2 (6 bases). Germline lookup yields CDR1 MNHEY and CDR2 SMNVEV (reference sequence). The CDR3 is 15 amino acids. Trimming shortened V by 6 bases and J by 1 base, and 16 bases separated the two germline ends. The CDR3 nucleotides read TGTGCCAGCAGCCCCGGGGCTAGCGCATCCTACGAGCAGTACTTC. Amino acid sequence: CASSPGASASYEQYF.

The chain joins TRBV6-6 to TRBJ2-7, with D possibly being TRBD2 (6 bases). CDR1 is MNHNY and CDR2 is SVGAGI in the germline V gene (reference sequence). Trimming stripped 2 bases from V and 3 bases from J, with 11 bases between. The CDR3 length is 14 residues. CDR3 loop: CASSYGLSGYEQYF. In DNA form, the CDR3 reads TGTGCCAGCAGTTACGGACTAAGCGGCTACGAGCAGTACTTC.

This chain links TRBV19 with TRBJ1-2; 11 bases align to TRBD1. The CDR3 runs to 17 residues. CDR1 is LNHDA and CDR2 is SQIVND in the germline V gene (reference sequence). Germline trimming cut 7 bases from V and 8 bases from J; bases unmatched to any gene: 18. The CDR3 sequence: CASIPGPGGQGAEGYTF. CDR3 DNA: TGTGCCAGTATTCCAGGGCCGGGCGGACAGGGGGCGGAAGGCTACACCTTC. Filled out from reference TRBV19 and TRBJ1-2, the complete variable domain reads DGGITQSPKYLFRKEGQNVTLSCEQNLNHDAMYWYRQDPGQGLRLIYYSQIVNDFQKGDIAEGYSVSREKKESFPLTVTSAQKNPTAFYLCASIPGPGGQGAEGYTFGSGTRLTVV.

The chain recombines TRBV27 with TRBJ2-7, with 8 bases that match TRBD1. This CDR3 comprises 15 residues. The V gene end was trimmed by 4 bases and the J gene end by 0 bases; junction bases not matched to a gene: 5. CDR1 is MNHEY and CDR2 is SMNVEV in the germline V gene (reference sequence). This CDR3 reads CASSSRQGSSYEQYF. CDR3 DNA: TGTGCCAGCAGTTCACGACAGGGGAGCTCCTACGAGCAGTACTTC.

This clone has just one count. J is TRBJ2-5 and V is TRBV2; TRBD2 agrees at 7 bases. The V gene's germline CDR1 is SNHLY and CDR2 FYNNEI. The V segment lost 5 bases and the J segment 3 bases; nucleotides outside the gene matches: 6. The CDR3 totals 14 residues. Here the CDR3 DNA reads TGTGCCAGCAGTTCCATAGGGAGGGAAGAGACCCAGTACTTC. It specifies CASSSIGREETQYF.

CDR3 in amino acids: CASTLAGEAEQFF. The CDR3, as DNA: TGTGCCAGCACTCTAGCGGGAGAGGCTGAGCAGTTCTTC. The gene calls are TRBV7-9 and TRBJ2-1, with TRBD2 identical over 10 bases. After removal of 7 bases from V and 9 bases from J, the junction contained 6 bases not matched to a gene. The CDR3 loop spans 13 amino acids. Germline values: CDR1 SEHNR, CDR2 FQNEAQ (reference sequence).

This chain connects TRBV19 to TRBJ2-2, with TRBD1 as a possible D gene (5 bases). The CDR3 is 13 amino acids. V was clipped by 10 bases and J by 1 base, with 10 bases between them. Germline V gene lookup returns CDR1 LNHDA and CDR2 SQIVND (reference sequence). DNA of the CDR3: TGTGCCACCCCCGACAGGAACACCGGGGAGCTGTTTTTT. Protein product: CATPDRNTGELFF.

The chain carries TRBV5-1 and TRBJ2-5; a possible D gene is TRBD1 (6 bases). The CDR3 has 13 residues. Per the germline V gene, CDR1 is SGHRS and CDR2 is YFSETQ. Trimming took off 5 bases at V and 4 bases at J, with 12 bases between the two ends. In DNA, the CDR3 is TGCGCCAGCAGTTTCCAGGGGACAGAGACCCAGTACTTC. Its protein is CASSFQGTETQYF.

V usage is TRBV27 and J usage is TRBJ2-7, with 12 bases identical to TRBD2. The germline V gene has CDR1 MNHEY and CDR2 SMNVEV (reference sequence). V trimming: 8 bases; J trimming: 7 bases; junction bases outside the gene matches: 6. CDR3 size: 13 residues. The CDR3 region has the DNA TGTGCCAGCCGTCCCGGGACTAGCGGGGAGCAGTACTTC. Encoded protein: CASRPGTSGEQYF.

The genes are TRBV5-8 and TRBJ2-1, with D perhaps matching TRBD2 (6 bases). V lost 0 bases, J lost 8 bases, and 21 bases lay in between. Germline values: CDR1 SGHTS, CDR2 YDEGEE. The CDR3 spans 17 residues. The CDR3: CASSLGQAGTRDYEQFF. DNA for the CDR3: TGTGCCAGCAGCTTGGGGCAGGCCGGGACTCGAGACTATGAGCAGTTCTTC.

The genes are TRBV4-3 and TRBJ2-7; 8 bases match TRBD2. Germline CDR1 and CDR2: LGHNA and YSLEER. The CDR3 length is 16 residues. Unmatched junction bases numbered 12, after V lost 3 bases and J lost 5 bases. For the CDR3, the DNA is TGCGCCAGCAGCCAGGGATTAGCGGGAACAGCCAACGAGCAGTACTTC. The encoded protein is CASSQGLAGTANEQYF.

V and J are TRBV27 and TRBJ2-7, with a possible D match to TRBD1 (8 bases). Per the germline V gene, CDR1 is MNHEY and CDR2 is SMNVEV (reference sequence). V shed 5 bases and J shed 1 base, with 18 bases lying between them. The CDR3 covers 16 residues. The CDR3 DNA follows: TGTGCCAGCAGTCCAGGGGGCGGGAGTACGTCCTACGAGCAGTACTTC. Its protein product is CASSPGGGSTSYEQYF.

V is TRBV11-2 and J is TRBJ1-2; the D gene is possibly TRBD1 (5 bases). The V and J ends lost 5 bases and 1 base respectively, with 23 bases between them. The CDR3 spans 18 residues. Germline V gene data show CDR1 as SGHAT and CDR2 as FQNNGV. The CDR3 bases are TGTGCCAGCAGCACCACCTTCTATCAGACAGAGTATAACTATGGCTACACCTTC. This codes for CASSTTFYQTEYNYGYTF.

This sequence joins TRBV2 and TRBJ2-2; 8 nucleotides align to TRBD1. With V trimmed by 1 base and J by 7 bases, 8 bases remained unmatched. Looked up from germline, CDR1 is SNHLY and CDR2 is FYNNEI. CDR3 length: 16 amino acids. Here the CDR3 reads CASSEGTGFKNGELFF. As DNA, the CDR3 is TGTGCCAGCAGTGAAGGGACAGGGTTTAAGAACGGGGAGCTGTTTTTT.

The rearrangement joins TRBV15 to TRBJ1-3; D gene ambiguous. Germline V gene sequence: CDR1 LNHNV, CDR2 YYDKDF (reference sequence). The CDR3 runs to 14 residues. V was shortened by 1 base and J by 3 bases, with 7 bases between the two germline ends. The chain's CDR3 is CATSRGSSGNTIYF. The DNA of the CDR3 is TGTGCCACCAGCAGAGGGTCCAGTGGAAACACCATATATTTT.

The rearrangement links TRBV10-3 to TRBJ2-5; maybe TRBD1 (6 bases). The CDR3 is made up of 14 amino acids. V was pared by 6 bases and J by 5 bases, with 16 bases between. CDR1 and CDR2 from the germline V gene are ENHRY and SYGVKD. CDR3 sequence reads: CAIRTDQGWETQYF. CDR3 DNA sequence: TGTGCCATCAGAACTGACCAGGGGTGGGAGACCCAGTACTTC.

The gene calls are TRBV19 and TRBJ2-1; 8 bases are a match to TRBD1. V shed 7 bases and J 5 bases; nucleotides not matched to a gene: 10. CDR1 is LNHDA and CDR2 is SQIVND in the germline V gene (reference sequence). The CDR3 contains 15 residues. The CDR3 bases are TGTGCCAGTACCCCAGTGGGGGGACAGGACAATGAGCAGTTCTTC. It encodes CASTPVGGQDNEQFF.

The chain recombines TRBV5-4 with TRBJ1-1, with D tentatively TRBD1 (6 bases). Germline values: CDR1 SGHNT, CDR2 YYREEE (reference sequence). The CDR3 consists of 14 residues. V dropped 5 bases and J dropped 0 bases, with 11 bases sitting between them. Written as DNA, the CDR3 is TGTGCCAGCAGACTGGACAGCTTGAACACTGAAGCTTTCTTT. It is translated as CASRLDSLNTEAFF.

V gene TRBV11-3 combines with J gene TRBJ2-2; D perhaps matches TRBD1 (6 bases). V lost 4 bases and J 4 bases, leaving 7 bases between the germline ends. Germline-derived CDR1 and CDR2 are SGHNT and YENEEA. This CDR3 has 13 residues. The CDR3 loop is CASSSDSTGELFF. CDR3 sequence (DNA): TGTGCCAGCAGCTCGGACAGCACCGGGGAGCTGTTTTTT.

The chain joins TRBV19 to TRBJ2-1; 7 positions match TRBD1. The trim removed 4 bases at V and 6 bases at J, leaving 21 bases unmatched. This CDR3 is 19 amino acids long. From germline, CDR1 is LNHDA and CDR2 SQIVND (reference sequence). Written as DNA, the CDR3 is TGTGCCAGTAGTAGCGATCGGGACAGTGTCGTTTTCGATTTCAATGAGCAGTTCTTC. Protein product: CASSSDRDSVVFDFNEQFF. Looking up the rest from reference TRBV19 and TRBJ2-1 gives the full variable domain: DGGITQSPKYLFRKEGQNVTLSCEQNLNHDAMYWYRQDPGQGLRLIYYSQIVNDFQKGDIAEGYSVSREKKESFPLTVTSAQKNPTAFYLCASSSDRDSVVFDFNEQFFGPGTRLTVL.

The gene calls are TRBV5-1 and TRBJ1-1; the match to TRBD1 covers 7 bases. CDR3 length equals 16 residues. The germline V gene encodes CDR1 SGHRS and CDR2 YFSETQ. The V gene end was trimmed by 5 bases and the J gene end by 4 bases; junction bases not matched to a gene: 14. The CDR3 DNA is TGCGCCAGCAGTCTCGAACAGGGGCCCATGGGCACTGAAGCTTTCTTT. Its protein product is CASSLEQGPMGTEAFF.

This clone is a singleton in its sample. The chain joins TRBV6-1 to TRBJ1-5; a possible D gene is TRBD1 (5 bases). V lost 7 bases and J 6 bases, leaving 16 bases between the germline ends. Germline V gene lookup returns CDR1 MNHNS and CDR2 SASEGT. This CDR3 contains 14 residues. The CDR3 region has the DNA TGTGCCAGCACGCGAGGGGCCGGGGGTCAGCCCCAGCATTTT. This sequence encodes CASTRGAGGQPQHF.

This chain links TRBV18 with TRBJ2-3; D might be TRBD1 (5 bases). The ends were cut back, 2 bases at V and 0 bases at J, with 9 bases in the middle. Germline V gene data show CDR1 as KGHSH and CDR2 as LQKENI. This CDR3 has 15 amino acids. The CDR3 spells CASSPGAGSTDTQYF. The DNA of the CDR3 is TGTGCCAGCTCACCAGGGGCAGGTAGCACAGATACGCAGTATTTT.

V is TRBV6-6 and J is TRBJ1-3; maybe TRBD1 (5 bases). The CDR3 contains 15 residues. V was pared by 5 bases and J by 4 bases, with 15 bases between. Germline V gives CDR1 MNHNY, CDR2 SVGAGI (reference sequence). The CDR3 region has the DNA TGTGCCAGCAGTCATTCAGGGAGGTGGGGAAACACCATATATTTT. Its translation: CASSHSGRWGNTIYF.

V and J are TRBV2 and TRBJ2-7, with 8 positions matching TRBD2. Germline V gene lookup returns CDR1 SNHLY and CDR2 FYNNEI. The V gene end was trimmed by 3 bases and the J gene end by 7 bases; junction bases not matched to a gene: 5. This CDR3 spans 13 amino acids. CDR3 bases: TGTGCCAGCAGTGATGCGGGGGGCTGGGAGCAGTACTTC. Translated: CASSDAGGWEQYF.